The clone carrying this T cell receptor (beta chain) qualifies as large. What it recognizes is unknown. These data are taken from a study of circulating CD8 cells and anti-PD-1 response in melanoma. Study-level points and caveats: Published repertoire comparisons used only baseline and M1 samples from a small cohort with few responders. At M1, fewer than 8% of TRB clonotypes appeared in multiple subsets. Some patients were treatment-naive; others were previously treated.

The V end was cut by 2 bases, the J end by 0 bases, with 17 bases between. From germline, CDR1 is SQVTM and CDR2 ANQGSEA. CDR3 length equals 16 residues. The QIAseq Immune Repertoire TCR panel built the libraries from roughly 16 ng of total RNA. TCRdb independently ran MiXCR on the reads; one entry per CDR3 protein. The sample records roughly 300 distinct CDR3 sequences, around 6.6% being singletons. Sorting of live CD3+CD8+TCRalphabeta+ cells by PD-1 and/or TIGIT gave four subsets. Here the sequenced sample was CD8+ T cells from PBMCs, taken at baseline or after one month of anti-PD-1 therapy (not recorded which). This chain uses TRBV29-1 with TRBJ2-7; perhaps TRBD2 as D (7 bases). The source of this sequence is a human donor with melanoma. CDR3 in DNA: TGCAGCGTTGAACTCGAGAGGGGGGGCAGCTCCTACGAGCAGTACTTC. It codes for CSVELERGGSSYEQYF.